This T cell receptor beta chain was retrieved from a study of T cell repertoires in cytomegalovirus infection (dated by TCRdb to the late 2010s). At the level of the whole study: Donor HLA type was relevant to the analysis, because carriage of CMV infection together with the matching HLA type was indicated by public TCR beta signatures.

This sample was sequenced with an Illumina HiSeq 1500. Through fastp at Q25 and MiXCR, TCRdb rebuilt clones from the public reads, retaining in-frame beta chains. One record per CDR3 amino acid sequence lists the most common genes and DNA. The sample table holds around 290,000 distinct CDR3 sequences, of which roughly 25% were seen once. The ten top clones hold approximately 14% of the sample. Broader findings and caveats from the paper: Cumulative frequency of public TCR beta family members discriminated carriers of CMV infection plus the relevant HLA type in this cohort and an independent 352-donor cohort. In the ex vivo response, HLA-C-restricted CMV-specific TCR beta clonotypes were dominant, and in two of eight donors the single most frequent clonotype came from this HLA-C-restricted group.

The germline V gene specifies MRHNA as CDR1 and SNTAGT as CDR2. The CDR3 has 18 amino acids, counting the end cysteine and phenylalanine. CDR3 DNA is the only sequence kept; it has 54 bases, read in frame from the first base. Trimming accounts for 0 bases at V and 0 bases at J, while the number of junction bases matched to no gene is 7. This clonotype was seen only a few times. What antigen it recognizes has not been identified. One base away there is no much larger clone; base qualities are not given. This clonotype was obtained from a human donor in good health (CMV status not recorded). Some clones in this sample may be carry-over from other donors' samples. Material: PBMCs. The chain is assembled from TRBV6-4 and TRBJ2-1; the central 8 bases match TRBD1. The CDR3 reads CASSDSARQGSSYNEQFF. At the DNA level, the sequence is TGTGCCAGCAGTGACTCAGCGAGACAGGGGAGCTCCTACAATGAGCAGTTCTTC.